This T cell receptor beta chain was retrieved from a study of T cell changes during pregnancy in multiple sclerosis. Libraries were prepared by immunoSEQ multiplex PCR; TCRdb keeps only in-frame clonotypes and omits some of them. The sample shows around 30,000 clones, around 90% of them seen only once. There are 15 residues in the CDR3. V was trimmed by 6 bases and J by 4 bases, leaving 16 bases between them. The V gene's germline CDR1 is MNHEY and CDR2 SVGAGI. The sequencing used CD4+ T cells from peripheral blood mononuclear cells, collected in the third trimester of pregnancy. The chain couples TRBV6-5 to TRBJ1-5; possible D gene TRBD1, 5 bases. The TCR comes from a female donor in good health, enrolled as a control in a pregnancy study. The CDR3 region is CASRPPGRGNQPQHF. CDR3 nucleotide sequence: TGTGCCAGCAGACCCCCCGGGAGGGGAAATCAGCCCCAGCATTTT.